The entry below gives a single T cell receptor beta chain sequence along with its context. Its antigen is unidentified. The UMIs carried a 6-nucleotide sample barcode, and they were added by template switching. No DNA is given; TCRdb re-called the 5' RACE reads and lists each CDR3 protein once. Its clone listing holds 300,000 to 400,000 distinct CDR3 sequences. This sample is drawn from a study of monozygotic twins with inflammatory bowel disease. Study-level results: Patients with IBD had less TCRbeta diversity (inverse Simpson) than their healthy co-twins.

Donors each gave approximately 2.5 ml of blood. Germline loops: CDR1 MNHEY, CDR2 SVGEGT. There are 17 residues in the CDR3. This clonotype was obtained from a human donor with ulcerative colitis or Crohn's disease, or a healthy co-twin of an affected twin (not recorded which). V and J are TRBV6-2 or TRBV6-3 and TRBJ2-2; TCRdb reports TRBD2, a call that lacks DNA to check it against. Material: blood. CDR3: CASTDGLAGANTGELFF.